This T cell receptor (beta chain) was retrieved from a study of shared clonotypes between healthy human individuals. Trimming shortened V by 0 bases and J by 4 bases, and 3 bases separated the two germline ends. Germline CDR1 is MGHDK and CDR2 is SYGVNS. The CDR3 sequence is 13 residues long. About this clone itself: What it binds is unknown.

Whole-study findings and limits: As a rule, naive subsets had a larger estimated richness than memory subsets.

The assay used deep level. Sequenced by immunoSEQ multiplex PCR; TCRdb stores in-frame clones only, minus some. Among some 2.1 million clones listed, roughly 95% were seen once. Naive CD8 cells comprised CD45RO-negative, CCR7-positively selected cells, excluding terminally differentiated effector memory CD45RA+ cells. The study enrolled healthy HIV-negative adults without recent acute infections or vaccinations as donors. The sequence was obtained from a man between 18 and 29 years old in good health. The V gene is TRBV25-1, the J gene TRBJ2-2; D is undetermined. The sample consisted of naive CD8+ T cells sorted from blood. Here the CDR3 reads CASSEYGTGELFF. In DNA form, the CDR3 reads TGTGCCAGCAGTGAATATGGCACCGGGGAGCTGTTTTTT.